Shown below are 31 T cell receptor beta chains from a single sample sequenced in a study of T cell clonality in common variable immunodeficiency. For these TCRs, the target antigens are not known. Regarding the study as a whole: Reportedly, TCR beta sequences from common variable immunodeficiency showed fewer deletions and N-nucleotide insertions.

Clones were read by immunoSEQ multiplex PCR, and TCRdb kept only the in-frame ones, dropping some. The sample yields 32,000 or so clones, without any singletons. Input material: peripheral blood mononuclear cells. Receptors were obtained from a human donor with common variable immunodeficiency.

This clone was counted ten times or more. Coverage ceases 3 residues before the CDR3 finishes, and the germline J gene fills in the end. The rearrangement uses TRBV30 and TRBJ2-3, with 12 bases identical to TRBD2. Trimming at V came to 1 base and at J to 3 bases, leaving 5 bases not matched to a gene. Germline CDR1 is GTSNPN and CDR2 is SVGIG (reference sequence). CDR3 length equals 16 residues. The CDR3: CAWSAQTSGGTDTQYF. The DNA read from the CDR3 is TGTGCCTGGAGTGCCCAGACTAGCGGGGGTACAGATACG. The whole variable domain, remainder taken from reference TRBV30 and TRBJ2-3, is SQTIHQWPATLVQPVGSPLSLECTVEGTSNPNLYWYRQAAGRGLQLLFYSVGIGQISSEVPQNLSASRPQDRQFILSSKKLLLSDSGFYLCAWSAQTSGGTDTQYFGPGTRLTVL.

Comment on this clone: The read terminates 3 residues before the CDR3 end, so the remaining end is supplied by the germline J gene. V usage is TRBV30 and J usage is TRBJ1-4; TRBD1 agrees at 7 bases. Looked up from germline, CDR1 is GTSNPN and CDR2 is SVGIG (reference sequence). CDR3 size: 15 residues. V lost 3 bases to trimming and J lost 4 bases; unmatched junction nucleotides: 8. The sequenced part of the CDR3 DNA is TGTGCCTGGAGAACAGGGGCGCACAATAATGAAAAA. Amino acids: CAWRTGAHNNEK. The whole CDR3 sequence reads CAWRTGAHNNEKLFF.

Ten or more counts support this clone. The read halts 3 residues ahead of the CDR3 end, with the missing end drawn from the germline J gene. The V call is TRBV7-2, the J call TRBJ2-5; D call uncertain. Trimming cost V 6 bases and J 2 bases, with 16 bases left between them. The CDR3 covers 15 residues. Germline V CDR1 and CDR2: SGHTA, FQGNSA. The CDR3 reads CASSPLKNGQETQYF. The CDR3 DNA, read in part, is TGTGCCAGCAGTCCTCTGAAGAACGGTCAAGAGACC. The full variable domain, rest sourced from reference TRBV7-2 and TRBJ2-5, is GAGVSQSPSNKVTEKGKDVELRCDPISGHTALYWYRQSLGQGLEFLIYFQGNSAPDKSGLPSDRFSAERTGGSVSTLTIQRTQQEDSAVYLCASSPLKNGQETQYFGPGTRLLVL.

By share, this clone ranks as medium-sized. The sequence runs out 3 residues before the end of the CDR3; the remainder is reconstructed from the germline J gene. The chain couples TRBV27 to TRBJ1-2; the match to TRBD1 covers 9 bases. Germline V gene data show CDR1 as MNHEY and CDR2 as SMNVEV (reference sequence). The V segment lost 6 bases and the J segment 7 bases; nucleotides outside the gene matches: 6. The CDR3 contains 13 residues. The chain's CDR3 is CASRGQGGGGYTF. Partial CDR3 DNA: TGTGCCAGCAGGGGACAGGGAGGGGGTGGC.

This clone was recorded at least ten times. With the read ending 3 residues before the CDR3 end, the germline J gene is used to fill in that end. The chain couples TRBV7-6 to TRBJ1-6; TRBD1 might be the D (6 bases). This CDR3 contains 16 residues. CDR1 is SGHVS, CDR2 FNYEAQ, per germline. Trimming left V 1 base short and J 9 bases short, with 16 bases between. The CDR3 bases that were read are TGTGCCAGCAGCTTAGAGGTACAGGGTCTTGGTTCACCC. This encodes CASSLEVQGLGSP. The whole CDR3 region reads CASSLEVQGLGSPLHF.

This clone was seen ten or more times. The read finishes 3 residues shy of the CDR3 end, and the germline J gene is used to complete it. This rearrangement joins TRBV6-2 or TRBV6-3 to TRBJ2-5; D uncertain. With 7 bases removed from V and 2 bases from J, the gap between germline ends came to 20 bases. The CDR3 is 16 amino acids. CDR1 is MNHEY, CDR2 SVGEGT, per germline. CDR3 DNA (partial): TGTGCCAGCACCTCAACCGCCCGCGCAGCGCAAGAGACC. It codes for CASTSTARAAQET. In full, the CDR3 is CASTSTARAAQETQYF.

On this clone: Sequencing ends 3 residues short of the CDR3 end; the germline J gene provides the rest. The V call is TRBV7-6, the J call TRBJ2-3; D is ambiguous. V was trimmed by 5 bases and J by 2 bases, leaving 14 bases between them. CDR1 and CDR2 from the germline V gene are SGHVS and FNYEAQ. The CDR3 extends over 15 amino acids. CDR3 DNA (partial): TGTGCCAGCAGCCCCGACGGGTACCTCACAGATACG. It specifies CASSPDGYLTDT. Given in full, the CDR3 is CASSPDGYLTDTQYF.

Concerning this clone: The CDR3 extends 3 residues past the end of the read, so its final part is completed from the germline J gene. V usage is TRBV18 and J usage is TRBJ1-2, with 9 bases matching TRBD1. Looked up from germline, CDR1 is KGHSH and CDR2 is LQKENI. There are 14 residues in the CDR3. Germline trimming cut 2 bases from V and 6 bases from J; bases unmatched to any gene: 4. CDR3 DNA (partial): TGTGCCAGCTCACCAGCGACAGGGGGTGATGGC. This codes for CASSPATGGDG. The whole CDR3 sequence is CASSPATGGDGYTF.

This clone was recorded at least ten times. The read finishes 3 residues shy of the CDR3 end, and the germline J gene is used to complete it. V usage is TRBV18 and J usage is TRBJ1-3; D call uncertain. The CDR3 spans 16 residues. CDR1 is KGHSH and CDR2 is LQKENI in the germline V gene. V was shortened by 5 bases and J by 0 bases, with 14 bases between the two germline ends. Partial CDR3 DNA: TGTGCCAGCTCATCCTTGACTCCAAGCTCTGGAAACACC. Residues: CASSSLTPSSGNT. The whole CDR3 reads CASSSLTPSSGNTIYF.

Comment on this clone: The read comes to an end 3 residues before the CDR3 does, leaving the germline J gene to fill in the end. The sample contains more than one DNA sequence encoding this CDR3. The chain carries TRBV23-1 and TRBJ1-4, with 7 bases fitting TRBD1. TRBV23-1 is filed as an ORF, its function uncertain. This CDR3 has 15 residues. The junction had 10 bases not matched to a gene; V was cut back by 4 bases and J by 8 bases. The CDR3 DNA, read in part, is TGCGCCAGCAGTCTACGCGGGAGGGGGCGGGAAAAA. Translated, it gives CASSLRGRGREK. The CDR3 as a whole reads CASSLRGRGREKLFF.

Remarks on this clone: The missing CDR3 end, 3 residues past where the read stops, is filled in from the germline J gene. This chain connects TRBV30 to TRBJ2-5, with 11 positions matching TRBD2. This CDR3 is 14 amino acids long. Per the germline V gene, CDR1 is GTSNPN and CDR2 is SVGIG (reference sequence). The V and J ends lost 3 bases and 5 bases, in that order; junction bases with no gene match: 5. The sequenced part of the CDR3 DNA is TGTGCCTGGAGATTTATAGCGGGGGGGGAGACC. Protein product: CAWRFIAGGET. The whole CDR3 region reads CAWRFIAGGETQYF.

This clone was recorded many times. The read terminates 3 residues ahead of where the CDR3 ends, so the germline J gene completes it. The rearrangement links TRBV20-1 to TRBJ2-5; 10 bases align to TRBD2. V gave up 5 bases and J gave up 6 bases; unmatched junction bases: 9. The germline CDR1 and CDR2 sequences are DFQATT and SNEGSKA (reference sequence). This CDR3 is built from 14 residues. CDR3 DNA, as far as it was read: TGCAGTGCTGGAGCAAGCGGGGGGGCAAAGACC. Translation gives CSAGASGGAKT. The whole CDR3 sequence reads CSAGASGGAKTQYF.

In this sample, this clone turned up a few times. The read finishes 3 residues shy of the CDR3 end, and the germline J gene is used to complete it. The V call is TRBV29-1, the J call TRBJ2-7; 10 bases fit TRBD1. The germline gives CDR1 SQVTM, CDR2 ANQGSEA. CDR3 size: 13 residues. V lost 6 bases to trimming and J lost 5 bases; unmatched junction nucleotides: 7. The CDR3 protein is CSVIPGTGDEQYF. The CDR3 DNA, read in part, is TGCAGCGTGATACCAGGGACAGGGGACGAG.

This clone was picked up a small number of times. The observed sequence ends 3 residues before the CDR3 terminus, with the missing tail filled in from the germline J gene. The V gene is TRBV19, the J gene TRBJ1-2; the match to TRBD1 covers 8 bases. The CDR3 spans 14 residues. Germline assignment: CDR1 LNHDA and CDR2 SQIVND (reference sequence). The sequenced part of the CDR3 DNA is TGTGCCAGTAGTAGGGGGCAGGGGGCGCCCGGC. It translates to CASSRGQGAPG. The complete CDR3 sequence is CASSRGQGAPGYTF.

This clone was found a few times. Coverage ceases 3 residues before the CDR3 finishes, and the germline J gene fills in the end. The chain recombines TRBV30 with TRBJ2-3, with 14 bases fitting TRBD2. Germline V gene sequence: CDR1 GTSNPN, CDR2 SVGIG (reference sequence). The CDR3 has 17 amino acids. The ends lost 0 bases at V and 4 bases at J; junction bases unmatched: 6. CDR3 loop: CAWSVEVGLAGADTQYF. The DNA read from the CDR3 is TGTGCCTGGAGTGTAGAGGTGGGACTAGCGGGGGCAGATACG.

This clone was counted many times. The read terminates 3 residues ahead of where the CDR3 ends, so the germline J gene completes it. The gene calls are TRBV18 and TRBJ2-3, with D maybe TRBD1 (6 bases). Looked up from germline, CDR1 is KGHSH and CDR2 is LQKENI. The V and J ends lost 11 bases and 2 bases respectively, with 8 bases between them. This CDR3 contains 11 residues. CDR3 sequence: CASGATDTQYF. Incomplete CDR3 DNA: TGTGCCTCAGGGGCCACAGATACG.

This clone has a count of ten or more. The read halts 3 residues ahead of the CDR3 end, with the missing end drawn from the germline J gene. This sequence joins TRBV29-1 and TRBJ1-1, with 8 bases aligning to TRBD1. The CDR3 contains 12 residues. Germline V gives CDR1 SQVTM, CDR2 ANQGSEA. The CDR3 DNA, read in part, is TGCAGCGTCTTCGGACAGGGAGAGGTG. This encodes CSVFGQGEV. The CDR3 in full is CSVFGQGEVAFF.

For this clone: The read stops 3 residues short of the end of the CDR3; the missing end is completed from the germline J gene. This chain links TRBV6-1 with TRBJ1-5, with a weak D call TRBD1 (5 bases). The V end was cut by 0 bases, the J end by 4 bases, with 16 bases between. The CDR3 totals 17 residues. Germline V gene lookup returns CDR1 MNHNS and CDR2 SASEGT. Partial CDR3 DNA: TGTGCCAGCAGTGAAGCGCGAGGTCGGGACTGGAATCAGCCC. Its protein product is CASSEARGRDWNQP. The whole CDR3 region reads CASSEARGRDWNQPQHF.

This clone was found a few times. The read comes to an end 3 residues before the CDR3 does, leaving the germline J gene to fill in the end. V is TRBV30 and J is TRBJ1-5; no firm D call. From germline, CDR1 is GTSNPN and CDR2 SVGIG (reference sequence). This CDR3 is 13 amino acids long. The V gene lost 4 bases and the J gene lost 0 bases, with 7 bases spanning the gap. Incomplete CDR3 DNA: TGTGCCTGGACACAGAATAGCAATCAGCCC. Translated, it gives CAWTQNSNQP. The entire CDR3 protein reads CAWTQNSNQPQHF.

This clone is medium-sized by share. The CDR3 end is not reached by the read, which stops 3 residues before it; the germline J gene fills it in. V is TRBV18 and J is TRBJ1-4, with a tentative D call TRBD1 (6 bases). Germline CDR1 reads KGHSH; CDR2 reads LQKENI. This CDR3 comprises 15 residues. V lost 1 base to trimming and J lost 5 bases, with 11 bases between them. CDR3 sequence: CASSPQSQGNEKLFF. CDR3 DNA (partial): TGTGCCAGCTCACCACAAAGTCAGGGGAATGAAAAA.

As concerns this clone: Read sequence stops 3 residues before the CDR3 end, and the germline J gene provides the missing end. The chain is built from TRBV19 and TRBJ1-3; a weak D match, TRBD1 (6 bases). Germline CDR1 and CDR2: LNHDA and SQIVND (reference sequence). This CDR3 has 16 residues. Between the trimmed V and J ends, which lost 4 bases and 0 bases, there was a span of 13 bases. The sequenced CDR3 bases are TGTGCCAGTAGTACTCCGACAGGCGTCTCTGGAAACACC. Translating it yields CASSTPTGVSGNT. From start to end, the CDR3 is CASSTPTGVSGNTIYF.

This clone has only a few counts. From the germline J gene comes the end of the CDR3, since the read stops 3 residues before it. The chain links TRBV30 to TRBJ1-4; possibly TRBD1 for D (6 bases). The germline V gene has CDR1 GTSNPN and CDR2 SVGIG (reference sequence). The CDR3 has 14 residues. V was pared by 3 bases and J by 4 bases, with 12 bases between. CDR3: CAWRWGHSNEKLFF. CDR3 DNA, as far as it was read: TGTGCCTGGAGGTGGGGACACAGTAATGAAAAA.

This clone came up many times. The CDR3 end is not reached by the read, which stops 3 residues before it; the germline J gene fills it in. J is TRBJ2-1 and V is TRBV20-1; 8 bases align to TRBD2. Losses at the gene ends were 3 bases for V and 6 bases for J; bases not matched to a gene: 7. The length of the CDR3 is 14 residues. Germline CDR1 and CDR2: DFQATT and SNEGSKA (reference sequence). The CDR3 bases that were read are TGCAGTGCTAGGGGGACTAGAAAAGGCAATGAG. This translates into CSARGTRKGNE. The full-length CDR3 reads as CSARGTRKGNEQFF.

This clone showed up many times. The read stops 3 residues short of the end of the CDR3; the missing end is completed from the germline J gene. The chain carries TRBV20-1 and TRBJ2-5; D unresolved. CDR1 is DFQATT, CDR2 SNEGSKA, per germline (reference sequence). V lost 6 bases, J lost 2 bases, and 7 bases lay in between. CDR3 length: 11 amino acids. The CDR3 here is CSATTQETQYF. The sequenced CDR3 bases are TGCAGTGCCACCACTCAAGAGACC.

This clone was seen a few times. The CDR3 end is not reached by the read, which stops 3 residues before it; the germline J gene fills it in. The chain combines TRBV7-2 with TRBJ2-7; a possible D gene is TRBD2 (5 bases). The V gene's germline CDR1 is SGHTA and CDR2 FQGNSA. The CDR3 is made up of 15 amino acids. Deletions cut 3 bases from V and 0 bases from J, with 12 bases between. The CDR3 sequence is CASSFFGEPSYEQYF. The CDR3 DNA, read in part, is TGTGCCAGCAGCTTTTTCGGGGAACCCTCCTACGAG.

This clone was recorded at least ten times. The read stops 3 residues short of the end of the CDR3; the missing end is completed from the germline J gene. The chain employs TRBV28 and TRBJ2-5, with no clear D. The CDR3 has 15 residues. Deletions cut 1 base from V and 1 base from J, with 10 bases between. Germline V CDR1 and CDR2: MDHEN, SYDVKM. CDR3 DNA, as far as it was read: TGTGCCAGCAGTTTATCATTCGCGCGCCAAGAGACC. Translation: CASSLSFARQET. The whole CDR3 region reads CASSLSFARQETQYF.

Remarks on this clone: The read falls 3 residues short of the CDR3 end, and the missing part is taken from the germline J gene. The rearrangement joins TRBV6-2 or TRBV6-3 to TRBJ2-1; the match to TRBD2 covers 8 bases. The CDR3 length is 16 residues. Trimming cost V 0 bases and J 5 bases; bases outside gene matches: 6. Germline V gene lookup returns CDR1 MNHEY and CDR2 SVGEGT. CDR3 protein: CASSYSRGATHNEQFF. The CDR3 bases that were read are TGTGCCAGCAGTTACTCGCGGGGGGCCACCCACAATGAG.

This clone was recorded at least ten times. With the read ending 3 residues before the CDR3 end, the germline J gene is used to fill in that end. The genes are TRBV7-6 and TRBJ2-5; TRBD2 agrees at 10 bases. CDR1 and CDR2 (germline): SGHVS, FNYEAQ. Trimming took 1 base from V and 2 from J; bases not matched to a gene: 10. This CDR3 region has 18 residues. The covered CDR3 bases are TGTGCCAGCAGCTTAGGTGTGCTAGCGGGGGCCCGGCAAGAGACC. It encodes CASSLGVLAGARQET. The complete CDR3 reads CASSLGVLAGARQETQYF.

This clone was seen only a few times. The read gets to within 3 residues of the CDR3 end, and the germline J gene fills in the rest. The chain is built from TRBV30 and TRBJ1-1, with TRBD1 identical over 8 bases. V shed 6 bases and J 1 base; nucleotides not matched to a gene: 4. The germline V gene encodes CDR1 GTSNPN and CDR2 SVGIG (reference sequence). There are 13 residues in the CDR3. The CDR3: CACHRGANTEAFF. CDR3 DNA, as far as it was read: TGTGCCTGCCACAGGGGGGCGAACACTGAA.

Regarding this clone: The CDR3 goes on 3 residues after the read ends, and that part is filled in from the germline J gene. The chain is built from TRBV11-2 and TRBJ1-6; D is perhaps TRBD1 (6 bases). The CDR3 runs to 15 residues. The V gene's germline CDR1 is SGHAT and CDR2 FQNNGV. V was cut by 3 bases and J by 10 bases, with 16 bases left in between. CDR3 bases read: TGTGCCAGCAGCTTGGAACAGGGAGGGAACTCACCC. Protein: CASSLEQGGNSP. The whole CDR3 is CASSLEQGGNSPLHF.

This clone occurred many times. CDR3 loop: CASRGEDRGTFGYTF. The CDR3 bases that were read are TGTGCCAGCAGGGGAGAGGACAGGGGGACCTTTGGC. The chain carries TRBV7-9 and TRBJ1-2; 10 bases fit TRBD1. With the read ending 3 residues before the CDR3 end, the germline J gene is used to fill in that end. This CDR3 comprises 15 residues. Per the germline V gene, CDR1 is SEHNR and CDR2 is FQNEAQ (reference sequence). Trimming cost V 6 bases and J 7 bases; bases outside gene matches: 11.